The source of this TCR beta chain is a study of PD-1 blockade in classical Hodgkin lymphoma. The CDR3 is made up of 15 amino acids. The assay was immunoSEQ multiplex PCR, and TCRdb's table has in-frame clones only and misses some. The sample includes nearly 25,000 clones, around 63% of them seen just once. Each patient's relapse followed autologous stem cell transplantation, and brentuximab vedotin exposure varied. Patients' outcomes at their best amounted to complete response, partial response or progressive disease. The receptor's source is a human donor with classical Hodgkin lymphoma. The chain employs TRBV21-1 and TRBJ1-3. TRBV21-1 is classified as a pseudogene. The material sequenced was peripheral blood mononuclear cells (PBMCs), taken at baseline. The CDR3 coding sequence is TGTGCCAGCAGCAAAGGGTCCATCTCTGGAAACACCATATATTTT. This gives the protein CASSKGSISGNTIYF.